This TCR beta chain was identified during a study of control samples from healthy donors and cancer patients. CDR3 size: 16 residues. V gave up 7 bases and J gave up 0 bases; unmatched junction bases: 12. The germline V gene encodes CDR1 MNHNY and CDR2 SVGAGI (reference sequence). Measured with immunoSEQ multiplex PCR; TCRdb has only the in-frame clones, and not every one. The repertoire holds about 410,000 clones, with around 90% as singletons. This clone was seen more than once but under ten times. The chain couples TRBV6-6 to TRBJ2-7, with 7 bases matching TRBD2. The origin of this receptor is a man in his forties with head and neck cancer. Sequenced: PBMCs. The CDR3 bases are TGTGCCAGCATTGCTTCTGGGACTACATCCTCCTACGAGCAGTACTTC. Residues: CASIASGTTSSYEQYF.